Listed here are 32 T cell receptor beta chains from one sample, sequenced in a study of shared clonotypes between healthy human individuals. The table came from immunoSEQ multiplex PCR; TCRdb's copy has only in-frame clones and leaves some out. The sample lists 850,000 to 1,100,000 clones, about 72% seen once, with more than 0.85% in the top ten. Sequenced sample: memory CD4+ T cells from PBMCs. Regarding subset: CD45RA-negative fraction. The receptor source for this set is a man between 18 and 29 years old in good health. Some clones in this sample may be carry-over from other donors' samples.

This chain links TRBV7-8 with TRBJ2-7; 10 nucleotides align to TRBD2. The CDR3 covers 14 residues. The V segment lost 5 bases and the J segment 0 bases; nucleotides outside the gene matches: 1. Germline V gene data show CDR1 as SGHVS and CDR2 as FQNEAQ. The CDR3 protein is CASSPSGSSYEQYF. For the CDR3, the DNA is TGTGCCAGCAGCCCTAGCGGGAGCTCCTACGAGCAGTACTTC.

The CDR3 spells CASSPSTGALNTEAFF. The CDR3 DNA reads TGCGCCAGCAGCCCTTCGACAGGGGCCTTGAACACTGAAGCTTTCTTT. The genes are TRBV5-1 and TRBJ1-1; 8 bases align to TRBD1. This CDR3 is built from 16 residues. CDR1 and CDR2 from the germline V gene are SGHRS and YFSETQ. The V and J ends lost 4 bases and 0 bases, in that order; junction bases with no gene match: 8.

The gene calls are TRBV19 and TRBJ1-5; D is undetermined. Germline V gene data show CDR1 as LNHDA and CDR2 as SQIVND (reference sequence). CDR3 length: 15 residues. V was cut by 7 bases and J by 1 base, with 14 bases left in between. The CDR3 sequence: CASTSSQASNQPQHF. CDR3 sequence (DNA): TGTGCCAGTACCTCATCTCAGGCGAGCAATCAGCCCCAGCATTTT.

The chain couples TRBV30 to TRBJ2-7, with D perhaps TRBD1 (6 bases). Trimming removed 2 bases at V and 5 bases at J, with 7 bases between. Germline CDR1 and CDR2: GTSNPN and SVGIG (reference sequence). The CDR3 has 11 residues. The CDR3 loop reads CAWSRTDEQYF. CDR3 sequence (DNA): TGTGCCTGGAGTCGGACAGACGAGCAGTACTTC.

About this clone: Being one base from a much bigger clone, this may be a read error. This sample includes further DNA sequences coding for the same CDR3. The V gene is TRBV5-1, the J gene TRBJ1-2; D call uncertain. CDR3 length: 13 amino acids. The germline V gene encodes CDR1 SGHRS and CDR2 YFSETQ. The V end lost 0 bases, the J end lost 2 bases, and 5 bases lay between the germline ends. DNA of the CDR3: TGCGCCAGCAGCTTGGGGGCAAACTATGGCTACACCTTC. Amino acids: CASSLGANYGYTF. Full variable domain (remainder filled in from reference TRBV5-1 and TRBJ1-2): KAGVTQTPRYLIKTRGQQVTLSCSPISGHRSVSWYQQTPGQGLQFLFEYFSETQRNKGNFPGRFSGRQFSNSRSEMNVSTLELGDSALYLCASSLGANYGYTFGSGTRLTVV.

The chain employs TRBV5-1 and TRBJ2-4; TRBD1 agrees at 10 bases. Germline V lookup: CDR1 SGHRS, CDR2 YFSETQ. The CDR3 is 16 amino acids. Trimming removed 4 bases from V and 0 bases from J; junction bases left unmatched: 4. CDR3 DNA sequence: TGCGCCAGCAGCCCGGGACAGGGGTCAGCCAAAAACATTCAGTACTTC. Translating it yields CASSPGQGSAKNIQYF.

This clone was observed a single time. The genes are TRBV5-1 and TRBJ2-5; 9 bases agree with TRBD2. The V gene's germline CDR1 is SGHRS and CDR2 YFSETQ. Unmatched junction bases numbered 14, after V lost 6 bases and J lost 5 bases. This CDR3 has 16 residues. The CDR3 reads CASTAGASGTQETQYF. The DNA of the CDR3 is TGCGCCAGCACAGCGGGGGCTAGCGGGACACAGGAGACCCAGTACTTC. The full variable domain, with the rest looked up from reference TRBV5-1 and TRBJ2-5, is KAGVTQTPRYLIKTRGQQVTLSCSPISGHRSVSWYQQTPGQGLQFLFEYFSETQRNKGNFPGRFSGRQFSNSRSEMNVSTLELGDSALYLCASTAGASGTQETQYFGPGTRLLVL.

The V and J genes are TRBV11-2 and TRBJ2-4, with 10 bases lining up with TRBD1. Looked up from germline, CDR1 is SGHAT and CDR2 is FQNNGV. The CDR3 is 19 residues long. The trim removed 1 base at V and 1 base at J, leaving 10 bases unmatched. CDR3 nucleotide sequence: TGTGCCAGCAGCTTAGTGAGACAGGGGGCGTCAATGGCCAAAAACATTCAGTACTTC. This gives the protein CASSLVRQGASMAKNIQYF. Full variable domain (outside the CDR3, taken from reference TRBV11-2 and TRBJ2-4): EAGVAQSPRYKIIEKRQSVAFWCNPISGHATLYWYQQILGQGPKLLIQFQNNGVVDDSQLPKDRFSAERLKGVDSTLKIQPAKLEDSAVYLCASSLVRQGASMAKNIQYFGAGTRLSVL.

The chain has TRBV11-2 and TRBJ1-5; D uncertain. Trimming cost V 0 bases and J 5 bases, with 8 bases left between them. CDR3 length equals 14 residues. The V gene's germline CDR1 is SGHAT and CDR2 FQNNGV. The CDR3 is CASSLDRWDQPQHF. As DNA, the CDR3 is TGTGCCAGCAGCTTAGATCGGTGGGATCAGCCCCAGCATTTT.

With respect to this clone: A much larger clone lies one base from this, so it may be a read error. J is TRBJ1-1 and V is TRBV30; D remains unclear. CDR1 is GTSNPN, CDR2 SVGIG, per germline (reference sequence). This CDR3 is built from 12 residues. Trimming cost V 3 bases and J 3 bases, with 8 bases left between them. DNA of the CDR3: TGTGCCTGGAGATCAGAGGACACTGAAGCTTTCTTT. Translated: CAWRSEDTEAFF. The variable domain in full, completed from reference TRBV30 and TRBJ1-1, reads SQTIHQWPATLVQPVGSPLSLECTVEGTSNPNLYWYRQAAGRGLQLLFYSVGIGQISSEVPQNLSASRPQDRQFILSSKKLLLSDSGFYLCAWRSEDTEAFFGQGTRLTVV.

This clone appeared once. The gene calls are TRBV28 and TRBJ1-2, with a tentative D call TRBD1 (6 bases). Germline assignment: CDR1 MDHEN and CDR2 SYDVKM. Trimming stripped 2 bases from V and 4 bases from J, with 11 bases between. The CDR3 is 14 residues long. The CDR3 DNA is TGTGCCAGCAGTTTAGCGGGGGCGGCCTATGGCTACACCTTC. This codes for CASSLAGAAYGYTF.

The CDR3 loop reads CASSSEPNQPQHF. CDR3 bases: TGTGCCAGCAGTTCGGAACCCAATCAGCCCCAGCATTTT. The chain links TRBV6-4 to TRBJ1-5; D is uncertain. The V end was cut by 5 bases, the J end by 3 bases, with 8 bases between. The CDR3 spans 13 residues. In germline, CDR1 is MRHNA, CDR2 SNTAGT.

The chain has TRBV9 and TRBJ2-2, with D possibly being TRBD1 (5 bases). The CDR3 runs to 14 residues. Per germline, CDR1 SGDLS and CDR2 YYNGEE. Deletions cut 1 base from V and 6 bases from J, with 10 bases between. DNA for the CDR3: TGTGCCAGCAGCGTATCAGGGTACGCCGGGGAGCTGTTTTTT. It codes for CASSVSGYAGELFF.

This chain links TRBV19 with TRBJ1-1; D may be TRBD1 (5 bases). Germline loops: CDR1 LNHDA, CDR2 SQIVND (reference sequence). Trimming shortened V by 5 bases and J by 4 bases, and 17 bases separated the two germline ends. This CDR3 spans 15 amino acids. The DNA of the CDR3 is TGTGCCAGTAGTTTCCCCCAGGGCCGCGGCACTGAAGCTTTCTTT. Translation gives CASSFPQGRGTEAFF.

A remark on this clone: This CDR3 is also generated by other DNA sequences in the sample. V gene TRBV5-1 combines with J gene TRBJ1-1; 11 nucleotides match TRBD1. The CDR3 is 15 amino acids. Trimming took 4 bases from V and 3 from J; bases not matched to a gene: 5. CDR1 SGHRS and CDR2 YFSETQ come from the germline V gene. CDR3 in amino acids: CASSLKGQGDTEAFF. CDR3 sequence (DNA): TGCGCCAGCAGCCTAAAGGGACAGGGGGACACTGAAGCTTTCTTT.

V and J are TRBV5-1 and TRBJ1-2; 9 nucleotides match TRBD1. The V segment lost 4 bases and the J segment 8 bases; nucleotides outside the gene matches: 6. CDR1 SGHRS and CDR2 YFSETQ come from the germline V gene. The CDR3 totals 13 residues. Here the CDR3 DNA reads TGCGCCAGCAGCACTGACAGGGGGGCCGGCTACACCTTC. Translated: CASSTDRGAGYTF.

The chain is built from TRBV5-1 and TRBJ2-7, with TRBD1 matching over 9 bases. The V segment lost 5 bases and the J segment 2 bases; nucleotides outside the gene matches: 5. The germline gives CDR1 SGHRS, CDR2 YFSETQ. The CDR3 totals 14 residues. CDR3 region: CASRSGTGPYEQYF. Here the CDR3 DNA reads TGCGCCAGCAGGTCCGGGACAGGGCCCTACGAGCAGTACTTC.

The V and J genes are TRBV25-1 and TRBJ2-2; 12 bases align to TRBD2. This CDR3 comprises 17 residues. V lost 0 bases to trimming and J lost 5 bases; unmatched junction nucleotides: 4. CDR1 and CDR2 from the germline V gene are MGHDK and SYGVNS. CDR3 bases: TGTGCCAGCAGTGAATACGCTAGCGGGAGGGGAACCGGGGAGCTGTTTTTT. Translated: CASSEYASGRGTGELFF.

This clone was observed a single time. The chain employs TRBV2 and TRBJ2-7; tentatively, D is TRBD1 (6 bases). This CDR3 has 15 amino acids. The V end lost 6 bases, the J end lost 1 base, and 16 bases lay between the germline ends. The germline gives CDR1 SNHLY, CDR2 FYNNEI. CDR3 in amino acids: CASRKPQGGSYEQYF. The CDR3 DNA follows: TGTGCCAGCAGGAAGCCACAGGGTGGTTCCTACGAGCAGTACTTC.

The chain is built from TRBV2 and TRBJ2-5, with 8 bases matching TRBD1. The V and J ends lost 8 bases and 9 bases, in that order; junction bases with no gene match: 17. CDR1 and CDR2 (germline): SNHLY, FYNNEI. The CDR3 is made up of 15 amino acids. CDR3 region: CASSLGGQGAGAQYF. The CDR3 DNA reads TGTGCCAGCTCCCTGGGAGGACAGGGTGCCGGGGCCCAGTACTTC.

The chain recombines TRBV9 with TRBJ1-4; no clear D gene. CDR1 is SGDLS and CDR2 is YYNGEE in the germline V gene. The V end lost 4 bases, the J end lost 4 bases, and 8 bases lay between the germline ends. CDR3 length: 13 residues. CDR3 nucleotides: TGTGCCAGCAGCCGATGGCTTAATGAAAAACTGTTTTTT. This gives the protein CASSRWLNEKLFF.

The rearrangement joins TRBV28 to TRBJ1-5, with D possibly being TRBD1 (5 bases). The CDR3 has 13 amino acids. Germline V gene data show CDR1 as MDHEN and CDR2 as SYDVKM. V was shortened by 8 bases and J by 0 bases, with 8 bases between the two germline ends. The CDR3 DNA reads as TGTGCCAGCGGGGCTTATAGCAATCAGCCCCAGCATTTT. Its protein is CASGAYSNQPQHF. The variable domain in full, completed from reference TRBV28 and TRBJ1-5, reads DVKVTQSSRYLVKRTGEKVFLECVQDMDHENMFWYRQDPGLGLRLIYFSYDVKMKEKGDIPEGYSVSREKKERFSLILESASTNQTSMYLCASGAYSNQPQHFGDGTRLSIL.

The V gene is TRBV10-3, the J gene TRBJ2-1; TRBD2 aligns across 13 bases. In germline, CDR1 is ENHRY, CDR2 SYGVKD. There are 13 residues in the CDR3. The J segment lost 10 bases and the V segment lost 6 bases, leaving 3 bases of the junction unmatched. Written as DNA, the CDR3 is TGTGCCATCAGGGGGACTAGCGGGGAAGAGCAGTTCTTC. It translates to CAIRGTSGEEQFF.

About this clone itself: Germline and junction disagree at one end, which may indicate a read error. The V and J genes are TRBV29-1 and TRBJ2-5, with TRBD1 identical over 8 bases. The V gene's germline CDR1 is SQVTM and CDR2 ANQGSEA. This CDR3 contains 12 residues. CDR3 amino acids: CSVDRGQGTQYF. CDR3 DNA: TGCAGCGTTGACAGGGGGCAAGGGACCCAGTACTTC.

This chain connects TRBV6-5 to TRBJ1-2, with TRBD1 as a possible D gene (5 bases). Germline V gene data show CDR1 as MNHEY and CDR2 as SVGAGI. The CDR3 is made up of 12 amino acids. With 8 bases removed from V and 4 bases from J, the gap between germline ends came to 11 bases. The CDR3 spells CASYHGAYGYTF. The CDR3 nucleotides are TGTGCCAGCTACCACGGGGCCTATGGCTACACCTTC.

CDR3 sequence reads: CASSLGLAIDEQFF. In DNA, the CDR3 is TGTGCCAGCAGCTTAGGGCTAGCGATCGATGAGCAGTTCTTC. V gene TRBV7-2 combines with J gene TRBJ2-1, with D possibly matching TRBD2 (6 bases). The germline V gene encodes CDR1 SGHTA and CDR2 FQGNSA. V shed 1 base and J shed 8 bases, with 12 bases lying between them. The CDR3 loop spans 14 amino acids.

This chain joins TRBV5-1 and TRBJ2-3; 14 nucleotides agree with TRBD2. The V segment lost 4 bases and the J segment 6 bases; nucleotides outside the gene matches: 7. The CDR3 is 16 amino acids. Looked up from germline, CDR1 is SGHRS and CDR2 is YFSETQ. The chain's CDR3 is CASSGGTSGSGDTQYF. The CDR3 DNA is TGCGCCAGCAGCGGGGGGACTAGCGGGAGTGGTGATACGCAGTATTTT.

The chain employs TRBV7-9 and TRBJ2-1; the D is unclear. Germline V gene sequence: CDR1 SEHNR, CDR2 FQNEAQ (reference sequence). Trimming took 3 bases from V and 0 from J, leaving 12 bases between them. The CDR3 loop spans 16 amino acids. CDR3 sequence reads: CASSFLLVSSYNEQFF. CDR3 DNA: TGTGCCAGCAGCTTTCTTCTGGTAAGCTCCTACAATGAGCAGTTCTTC.

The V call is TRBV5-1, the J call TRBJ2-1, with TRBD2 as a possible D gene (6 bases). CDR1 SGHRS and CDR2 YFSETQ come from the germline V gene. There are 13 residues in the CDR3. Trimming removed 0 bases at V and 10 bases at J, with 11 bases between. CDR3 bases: TGCGCCAGCAGCTTGGGGCTAGCGAGCGAGCAGTTCTTC. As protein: CASSLGLASEQFF.

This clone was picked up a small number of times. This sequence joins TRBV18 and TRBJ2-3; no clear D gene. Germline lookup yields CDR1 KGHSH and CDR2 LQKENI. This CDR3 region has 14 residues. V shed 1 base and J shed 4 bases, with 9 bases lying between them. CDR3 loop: CASSPQRGPDTQYF. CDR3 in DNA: TGTGCCAGCTCACCACAGCGCGGCCCAGATACGCAGTATTTT.

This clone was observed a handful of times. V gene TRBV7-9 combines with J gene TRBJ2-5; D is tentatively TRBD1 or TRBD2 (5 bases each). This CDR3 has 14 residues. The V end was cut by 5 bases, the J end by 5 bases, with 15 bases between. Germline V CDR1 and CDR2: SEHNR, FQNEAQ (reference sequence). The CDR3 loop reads CASSPGWGRETQYF. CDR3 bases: TGTGCCAGCAGCCCTGGTTGGGGACGGGAGACCCAGTACTTC.

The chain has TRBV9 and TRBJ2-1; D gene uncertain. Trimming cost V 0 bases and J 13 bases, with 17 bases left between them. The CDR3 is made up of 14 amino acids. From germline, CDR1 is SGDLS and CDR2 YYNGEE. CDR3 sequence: CASSVGGAKNIQFF. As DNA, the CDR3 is TGTGCCAGCAGCGTAGGAGGAGCCAAAAACATTCAGTTCTTC. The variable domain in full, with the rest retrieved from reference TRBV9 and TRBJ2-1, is DSGVTQTPKHLITATGQRVTLRCSPRSGDLSVYWYQQSLDQGLQFLIQYYNGEERAKGNILERFSAQQFPDLHSELNLSSLELGDSALYFCASSVGGAKNIQFFGPGTRLTVL.